These 13 T cell receptor beta chains came from one sample sequenced in a study of cytomegalovirus exposure and HLA in healthy donors (dated by TCRdb to the late 2010s). Library generation was performed with the immunoSEQ multiplex PCR assay. The multiplex PCR relied on a mix of 60 forward primers for TCR Vbeta segments and 13 reverse primers for TCR Jbeta segments. TCRdb retrieved this table from immuneACCESS and kept in-frame rearrangements only. Not all clones are present; in checked studies, unresolved V genes account for under half, and no reason is known for the remainder. The sample includes around 170,000 clones, with 65% to 90% observed a single time. The ten largest clones add up to approximately 6% of the sample. The sample comprised PBMCs. All receptors derive from a middle-aged man in good health and CMV-seropositive.

CDR3 amino acids: CASSKDRAGTIYF. CDR3 in DNA: TGTGCCAGCAGCAAAGACAGGGCGGGCACCATATATTTT. The chain joins TRBV7-3 to TRBJ1-3, with 7 positions matching TRBD1. The CDR3 loop spans 13 amino acids. With 5 bases clipped from V and 9 bases from J, the junction kept 7 bases outside the gene matches. The germline V gene has CDR1 SGHTA and CDR2 FQGTGA.

V and J are TRBV7-4 and TRBJ2-5, with 9 bases matching TRBD2. Germline V gives CDR1 SGHVT, CDR2 SQSDAQ. V gave up 5 bases and J gave up 4 bases; unmatched junction bases: 2. The CDR3 is 13 amino acids. As DNA, the CDR3 is TGTGCCAGCAGCCGGCGGGGGGGAGAGACCCAGTACTTC. This translates into CASSRRGGETQYF.

The chain has TRBV10-3 and TRBJ2-7; D remains unclear. Germline V CDR1 and CDR2: ENHRY, SYGVKD. V was trimmed by 6 bases and J by 0 bases, leaving 6 bases between them. This CDR3 region has 12 residues. The CDR3 DNA follows: TGTGCCATCAGGACAAACTCCTACGAGCAGTACTTC. Its protein product is CAIRTNSYEQYF.

This rearrangement joins TRBV27 to TRBJ2-5, with 8 nucleotides matching TRBD2. Losses at the gene ends were 7 bases for V and 1 base for J; bases not matched to a gene: 11. Looked up from germline, CDR1 is MNHEY and CDR2 is SMNVEV (reference sequence). This CDR3 comprises 16 residues. In DNA, the CDR3 is TGTGCCAGCACGACTCTCGGGGCGGGGGGCCAAGAGACCCAGTACTTC. Its translation: CASTTLGAGGQETQYF.

This clone was counted once. The chain recombines TRBV7-2 with TRBJ1-5; perhaps TRBD1 as D (6 bases). This CDR3 spans 13 amino acids. CDR1 SGHTA and CDR2 FQGNSA come from the germline V gene. Trimming shortened V by 7 bases and J by 8 bases, and 15 bases separated the two germline ends. CDR3 protein: CASTTFRGEPQHF. The CDR3 nucleotides read TGTGCCAGCACCACCTTCAGGGGAGAGCCCCAGCATTTT.

Comment on this clone: This same CDR3 is encoded by further DNA sequences in the sample. This rearrangement joins TRBV29-1 to TRBJ2-7; TRBD1 matches at 7 bases. Trimming removed 5 bases from V and 1 base from J; junction bases left unmatched: 5. Germline V gives CDR1 SQVTM, CDR2 ANQGSEA. CDR3 length: 13 residues. CDR3 in amino acids: CSVSLGQSYEQYF. The CDR3 DNA follows: TGCAGCGTTTCCCTGGGACAGTCCTACGAGCAGTACTTC.

This chain joins TRBV7-2 and TRBJ2-3; weak D call: TRBD2 (6 bases). The CDR3 contains 14 residues. Deletions cut 2 bases from V and 0 bases from J, with 6 bases between. Germline loops: CDR1 SGHTA, CDR2 FQGNSA. The CDR3: CASSLRGSTDTQYF. The CDR3 coding sequence is TGTGCCAGCAGCTTACGGGGGAGCACAGATACGCAGTATTTT.

The chain joins TRBV5-4 to TRBJ1-1, with a tentative D call TRBD1 (6 bases). The CDR3 has 13 amino acids. Trimming shortened V by 0 bases and J by 6 bases, and 9 bases separated the two germline ends. The V gene's germline CDR1 is SGHNT and CDR2 YYREEE (reference sequence). The chain's CDR3 is CASSLDRDAEAFF. Written as DNA, the CDR3 is TGTGCCAGCAGCTTGGACAGGGATGCTGAAGCTTTCTTT.

This clone has a single count. In nucleotides, the CDR3 is TGCGCCAGCAGCTCTGCCCCAGCGGGGGGGCCCGGGGAGCTGTTTTTT. This translates into CASSSAPAGGPGELFF. V and J are TRBV5-1 and TRBJ2-2; 10 positions agree with TRBD2. Germline trimming cut 3 bases from V and 6 bases from J; bases unmatched to any gene: 8. The CDR3 has 16 residues. The germline CDR1 and CDR2 sequences are SGHRS and YFSETQ.

The chain recombines TRBV29-1 with TRBJ2-7; 10 bases agree with TRBD1. CDR3 length: 19 residues. The V gene's germline CDR1 is SQVTM and CDR2 ANQGSEA. J was trimmed by 3 bases and V by 4 bases; bases with no gene match: 21. The CDR3 nucleotides read TGCAGCGTTGTACGCCACAACCCAGCACCCGGACAGGGGGACTACGAGCAGTACTTC. Protein product: CSVVRHNPAPGQGDYEQYF.

The chain combines TRBV2 with TRBJ1-1, with a weak D call TRBD1 (6 bases). Germline values: CDR1 SNHLY, CDR2 FYNNEI. V lost 11 bases and J 1 base, leaving 14 bases between the germline ends. This CDR3 has 13 residues. The CDR3 DNA reads TGTGCCTGCGATAGGGGGGGGAACACTGAAGCTTTCTTT. Translated: CACDRGGNTEAFF.

The gene calls are TRBV4-3 and TRBJ2-1; 8 nucleotides match TRBD1. The CDR3 extends over 18 amino acids. Germline V gene lookup returns CDR1 LGHNA and CDR2 YSLEER. Trimming removed 1 base from V and 5 bases from J; junction bases left unmatched: 13. This CDR3 reads CASSQGLPQGAHHNEQFF. The CDR3 nucleotides read TGCGCCAGCAGCCAAGGTTTACCCCAGGGGGCGCACCACAATGAGCAGTTCTTC.

The rearrangement links TRBV7-3 to TRBJ2-2; D is possibly TRBD1 (5 bases). The CDR3 is 16 residues long. The V and J ends lost 2 bases and 4 bases respectively, with 14 bases between them. Germline CDR1 and CDR2: SGHTA and FQGTGA. CDR3 residues: CASSLLHTRGTGELFF. Written as DNA, the CDR3 is TGTGCCAGCAGCTTACTCCACACAAGGGGCACCGGGGAGCTGTTTTTT.